The 23 T cell receptor beta chains given below trace back to one sample, sequenced in a study of blood T cell repertoires in COVID-19. The method was immunoSEQ multiplex PCR; TCRdb's version includes in-frame clones alone and lacks a portion of them. The table has about 220,000 clones, around 83% seen once. The sequencing input was PBMCs or T cells enriched from blood (not recorded which). Receptors were obtained from a woman aged 35 to 49 who had recovered from COVID-19.

The chain is built from TRBV3-1 (or the pseudogene TRBV3-2) and TRBJ2-3; 8 bases match TRBD2. CDR3 length equals 13 residues. The junction had 3 bases not matched to a gene; V was cut back by 7 bases and J by 3 bases. Per germline, CDR1 LGHDT and CDR2 YNNKEL (reference sequence). CDR3 residues: CASKSSGTDTQYF. CDR3 bases: TGTGCCAGCAAGTCTAGCGGGACAGATACGCAGTATTTT.

The chain recombines TRBV7-2 with TRBJ2-5; D may be TRBD1 (6 bases). The length of the CDR3 is 15 residues. Between the trimmed V and J ends, which lost 1 base and 5 bases, there was a span of 14 bases. From germline, CDR1 is SGHTA and CDR2 FQGNSA. DNA for the CDR3: TGTGCCAGCAGCTTAGTGGGACAAACGGGGGAGACCCAGTACTTC. Translation gives CASSLVGQTGETQYF.

The chain couples TRBV7-8 to TRBJ2-7; 7 bases are a match to TRBD2. V dropped 3 bases and J dropped 2; count of bases not matched to a gene: 7. This CDR3 region has 15 residues. CDR1 is SGHVS and CDR2 is FQNEAQ in the germline V gene. CDR3 coding DNA: TGTGCCAGCAGCTTGGGGGGGGGTCGACCCTACGAGCAGTACGTC. Its translation: CASSLGGGRPYEQYV.

J is TRBJ2-5 and V is TRBV5-1, with no clear D. This CDR3 has 13 amino acids. The germline CDR1 and CDR2 sequences are SGHRS and YFSETQ. Deletions cut 0 bases from V and 4 bases from J, with 7 bases between. In nucleotides, the CDR3 is TGCGCCAGCAGCTTGGCCAGAGGAGAGACCCAGTACTTC. Amino acids: CASSLARGETQYF. Complete variable domain (other parts from reference TRBV5-1 and TRBJ2-5): KAGVTQTPRYLIKTRGQQVTLSCSPISGHRSVSWYQQTPGQGLQFLFEYFSETQRNKGNFPGRFSGRQFSNSRSEMNVSTLELGDSALYLCASSLARGETQYFGPGTRLLVL.

About this clone: The same CDR3 also results from other DNA sequences found in this sample. This chain joins TRBV7-2 and TRBJ2-2; D call uncertain. Trimming took 2 bases from V and 1 from J, leaving 5 bases between them. This CDR3 contains 14 residues. Germline V gene lookup returns CDR1 SGHTA and CDR2 FQGNSA. Here the CDR3 reads CASSLTVNTGELFF. In DNA form, the CDR3 reads TGTGCCAGCAGCTTAACAGTGAACACCGGGGAGCTGTTTTTT.

V gene TRBV19 combines with J gene TRBJ1-1, with 7 positions matching TRBD1. V dropped 6 bases and J dropped 7; count of bases not matched to a gene: 11. The CDR3 runs 14 residues. Germline assignment: CDR1 LNHDA and CDR2 SQIVND (reference sequence). The DNA for the CDR3 is TGTGCCAGTAGGAGGGGACGGGACAGTTTTGAAGCTTTCTTT. This codes for CASRRGRDSFEAFF.

The rearrangement joins TRBV2 to TRBJ2-7; 8 bases fit TRBD2. V lost 6 bases, J lost 0 bases, and 7 bases stayed unmatched. Germline V gives CDR1 SNHLY, CDR2 FYNNEI. This CDR3 spans 15 amino acids. CDR3 amino acids: CASSPGGTSSYEQYF. DNA for the CDR3: TGTGCCAGCAGCCCGGGAGGGACCAGCTCCTACGAGCAGTACTTC.

The V gene is TRBV3-1 (or the pseudogene TRBV3-2), the J gene TRBJ2-1; 8 bases are shared with TRBD2. The CDR3 contains 16 residues. V shed 5 bases and J 5 bases; nucleotides not matched to a gene: 11. In germline, CDR1 is LGHDT, CDR2 YNNKEL (reference sequence). In DNA, the CDR3 is TGTGCCAGCAGCTCAGAAACGGGAGGGCCCCACAATGAGCAGTTCTTC. Residues: CASSSETGGPHNEQFF.

With respect to this clone: One end of the junction fails to match germline, which may point to a read error. J is TRBJ2-7 and V is TRBV18, with D possibly being TRBD1 (6 bases). This CDR3 has 14 residues. CDR1 KGHSH and CDR2 LQKENI come from the germline V gene. This chain's CDR3 is CASSAPDRDYEQYF. CDR3 nucleotides: TGTGCCAGCTCAGCACCGGACAGAGACTACGAGCAGTACTTC.

The chain employs TRBV2 and TRBJ1-5; TRBD1 matches at 9 bases. Trimming cost V 6 bases and J 4 bases; bases outside gene matches: 7. The CDR3 runs 15 residues. Germline lookup yields CDR1 SNHLY and CDR2 FYNNEI. CDR3 sequence: CASSGPGQGNQPQHF. CDR3 in DNA: TGTGCCAGCAGCGGCCCGGGACAGGGTAATCAGCCCCAGCATTTT.

This clone was seen only once. The chain links TRBV25-1 to TRBJ2-1, with TRBD2 identical over 16 bases. V dropped 5 bases and J dropped 9; count of bases not matched to a gene: 4. Germline V gene lookup returns CDR1 MGHDK and CDR2 SYGVNS. This CDR3 is built from 15 residues. This CDR3 is CASSRGLAGGGEQFF. For the CDR3, the DNA is TGTGCCAGCAGTCGGGGACTAGCGGGAGGGGGTGAGCAGTTCTTC.

The chain links TRBV11-3 to TRBJ2-2; D uncertain. Germline V gene data show CDR1 as SGHNT and CDR2 as YENEEA. The CDR3 runs 14 residues. Trimming took off 5 bases at V and 4 bases at J, with 11 bases between the two ends. CDR3 nucleotides: TGTGCCAGCAGCCCCGTGAGGAGCACCGGGGAGCTGTTTTTT. The encoded protein is CASSPVRSTGELFF.

This clone was picked up one time. The chain is built from TRBV3-1 (or the pseudogene TRBV3-2) and TRBJ2-2, with D maybe TRBD2 (6 bases). V was trimmed by 0 bases and J by 2 bases, leaving 10 bases between them. The CDR3 length is 16 residues. Germline values: CDR1 LGHDT, CDR2 YNNKEL (reference sequence). The CDR3 loop is CASSQDGGTNTGELFF. The DNA of the CDR3 is TGTGCCAGCAGCCAAGATGGGGGGACTAACACCGGGGAGCTGTTTTTT.

This clone was observed once. This sequence joins TRBV7-2 and TRBJ2-7; D not certain. The CDR3 consists of 14 residues. V lost 1 base and J 5 bases, leaving 12 bases between the germline ends. Germline V gives CDR1 SGHTA, CDR2 FQGNSA. The CDR3 DNA sequence: TGTGCCAGCAGCTTAGAGGTGGCGGTGAACGAGCAGTACGTC. Translation gives CASSLEVAVNEQYV.

This clone was recorded at least ten times. The chain carries TRBV4-1 and TRBJ2-1, with D perhaps matching TRBD2 (6 bases). The germline V gene has CDR1 MGHRA and CDR2 YSYEKL. Trimming stripped 4 bases from V and 8 bases from J, with 27 bases between. This CDR3 contains 18 residues. The CDR3 loop reads CASSRGPGVGAGEYEQFF. The CDR3 DNA follows: TGCGCCAGCAGCCGGGGACCGGGGGTGGGAGCGGGTGAATATGAGCAGTTCTTC.

The CDR3 DNA reads TGTGCCTGGAGCATAAGCGGGAGAGGCCCCAAAAACATTCAGTACTTC. It translates to CAWSISGRGPKNIQYF. J is TRBJ2-4 and V is TRBV30; TRBD2 aligns across 8 bases. Trimming removed 3 bases from V and 2 bases from J; junction bases left unmatched: 9. CDR1 GTSNPN and CDR2 SVGIG come from the germline V gene (reference sequence). CDR3 length: 16 residues.

The chain uses TRBV3-1 (or the pseudogene TRBV3-2) and TRBJ2-2; 9 bases are a match to TRBD1. Germline CDR1 reads LGHDT; CDR2 reads YNNKEL (reference sequence). The CDR3 covers 18 residues. The V and J ends lost 0 bases and 4 bases, in that order; junction bases with no gene match: 9. CDR3 in amino acids: CASSQEGEGQGGTGELFF. The CDR3 DNA follows: TGTGCCAGCAGCCAAGAGGGGGAGGGACAGGGAGGCACCGGGGAGCTGTTTTTT.

This chain joins TRBV27 and TRBJ2-6; D not certain. The CDR3 contains 18 residues. Germline-derived CDR1 and CDR2 are MNHEY and SMNVEV (reference sequence). The V and J ends lost 0 bases and 1 base respectively, with 13 bases between them. In DNA, the CDR3 is TGTGCCAGCAGTTTATCGCCCCCCTCCGAGTCTGGGGCCAACGTCCTGACTTTC. Protein product: CASSLSPPSESGANVLTF.

The rearrangement links TRBV6-5 to TRBJ1-2; D ambiguous. The CDR3 totals 16 residues. Germline assignment: CDR1 MNHEY and CDR2 SVGAGI. Trimming took 4 bases from V and 4 from J, leaving 19 bases between them. The CDR3 DNA reads as TGTGCCAGCAGTTCAACATCGCCGTGGGCGATCTATGGCTACACCTTC. Amino acids: CASSSTSPWAIYGYTF.

This chain uses TRBV28 with TRBJ1-5; 8 bases map to TRBD1. Germline V gene data show CDR1 as MDHEN and CDR2 as SYDVKM. V lost 9 bases, J lost 6 bases, and 13 bases stayed unmatched. The CDR3 has 15 residues. This CDR3 is CASLSGTGNGQPQHF. As DNA, the CDR3 is TGTGCCAGTTTATCCGGGACAGGAAACGGTCAGCCCCAGCATTTT.

This clone occurred once. V usage is TRBV30 and J usage is TRBJ2-5; 8 bases line up with TRBD2. There are 14 residues in the CDR3. J was trimmed by 5 bases and V by 0 bases; bases with no gene match: 5. Looked up from germline, CDR1 is GTSNPN and CDR2 is SVGIG (reference sequence). The CDR3 spells CAWSVGLAGETQYF. The CDR3 DNA is TGTGCCTGGAGTGTAGGGCTAGCGGGCGAGACCCAGTACTTC.

The gene calls are TRBV5-1 and TRBJ2-7, with 11 bases matching TRBD2. The germline V gene encodes CDR1 SGHRS and CDR2 YFSETQ. J was trimmed by 3 bases and V by 4 bases; bases with no gene match: 6. This CDR3 has 15 amino acids. The CDR3 DNA sequence: TGCGCCAGCAGCCGAACCGGGACTAGCGGCTACGAGCAGTACTTC. Its translation: CASSRTGTSGYEQYF.

J is TRBJ2-2 and V is TRBV9; TRBD2 is a possible D gene (5 bases). The CDR3 covers 17 residues. CDR1 and CDR2 from the germline V gene are SGDLS and YYNGEE. V was pared by 2 bases and J by 7 bases, with 21 bases between. In DNA, the CDR3 is TGTGCCAGCAGCGTCGTCCCCGGGGTCGGGTCTGGCGGGGAGCTGTTTTTT. It specifies CASSVVPGVGSGGELFF.